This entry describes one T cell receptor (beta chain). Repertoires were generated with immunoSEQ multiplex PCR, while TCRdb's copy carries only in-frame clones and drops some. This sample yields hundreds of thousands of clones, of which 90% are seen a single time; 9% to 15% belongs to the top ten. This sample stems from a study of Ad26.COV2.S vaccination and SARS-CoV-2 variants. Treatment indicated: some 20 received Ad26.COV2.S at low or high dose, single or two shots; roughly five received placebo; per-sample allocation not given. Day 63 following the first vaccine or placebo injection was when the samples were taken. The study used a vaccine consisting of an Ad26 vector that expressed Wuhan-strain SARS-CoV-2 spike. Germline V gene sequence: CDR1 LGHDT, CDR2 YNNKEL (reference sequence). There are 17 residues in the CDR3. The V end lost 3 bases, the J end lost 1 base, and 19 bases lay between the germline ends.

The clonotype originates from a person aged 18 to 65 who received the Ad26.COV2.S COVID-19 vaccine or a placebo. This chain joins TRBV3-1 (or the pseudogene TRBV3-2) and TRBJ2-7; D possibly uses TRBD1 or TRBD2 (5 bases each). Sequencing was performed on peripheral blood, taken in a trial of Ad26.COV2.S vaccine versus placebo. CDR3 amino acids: CASSHLGELTYSYEQYF. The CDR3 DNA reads TGTGCCAGCAGCCACCTGGGGGAGTTAACTTATTCCTACGAGCAGTACTTC.